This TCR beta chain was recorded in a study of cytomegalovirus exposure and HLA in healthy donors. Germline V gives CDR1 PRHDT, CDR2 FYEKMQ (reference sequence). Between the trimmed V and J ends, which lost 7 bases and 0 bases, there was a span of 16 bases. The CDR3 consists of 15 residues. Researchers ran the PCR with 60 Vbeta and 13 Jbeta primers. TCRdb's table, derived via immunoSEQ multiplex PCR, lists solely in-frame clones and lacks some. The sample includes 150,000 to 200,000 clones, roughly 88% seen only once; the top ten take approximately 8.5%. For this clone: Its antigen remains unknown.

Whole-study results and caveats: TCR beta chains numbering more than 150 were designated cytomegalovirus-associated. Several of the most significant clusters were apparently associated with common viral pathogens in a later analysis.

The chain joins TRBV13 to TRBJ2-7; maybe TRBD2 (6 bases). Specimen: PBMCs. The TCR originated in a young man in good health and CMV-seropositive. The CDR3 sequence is CASKSGRGPSYEQYF. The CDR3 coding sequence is TGTGCCAGCAAATCTGGGCGGGGCCCCTCCTACGAGCAGTACTTC.